These 2 T cell receptor beta chains were sequenced from one sample in a study of blood T cell repertoires in COVID-19. Profiling relied on immunoSEQ multiplex PCR, and the TCRdb table lists in-frame clones only, not all of them. The sample lists 390,000 or so clones, 86% seen once, with approximately 1.4% in the top ten. Specimen: peripheral blood. These receptors came from a woman between 25 and 40 years old with active or convalescent COVID-19.

This clone came up many times. The chain employs TRBV19 and TRBJ2-6; tentatively, D is TRBD1 (5 bases). The CDR3 loop spans 18 amino acids. The ends were cut back, 3 bases at V and 4 bases at J, with 19 bases in the middle. CDR1 and CDR2 (germline): LNHDA, SQIVND (reference sequence). Here the CDR3 reads CASSIRTPLPYGANVLTF. CDR3 nucleotides: TGTGCCAGTAGTATCAGGACACCACTCCCCTACGGGGCCAACGTCCTGACTTTC.

This clone was seen just once. The genes are TRBV4-1 and TRBJ1-1, with D possibly TRBD1 on 5 matching bases. V lost 4 bases to trimming and J lost 1 base, with 16 bases between them. This CDR3 comprises 16 residues. CDR1 is MGHRA and CDR2 is YSYEKL in the germline V gene. This CDR3 is CASSRLSQGKNTEAFF. The CDR3 DNA sequence: TGCGCCAGCAGCCGCCTATCGCAGGGAAAGAACACTGAAGCTTTCTTT.